A selection of T cell receptor beta chains follows, all from one sample in a study of neurological immune-mediated disorders. Each CDR3 protein is one row after TCRdb ran MiXCR on the 5' RACE reads. The sample records about 66,000 distinct CDR3 sequences, around 3.7% being singletons. Specimen: PBMCs. The receptors derive from a man aged 35-49 years with multiple sclerosis. Both conserved end residues are part of each CDR3. Each record gives: D gene, clone size, J gene, V gene, CDR3 DNA, CDR3 protein. D genes are given only for firm matches. Size is stated as how often the clone was seen (once, few, many) or a class if it is expanded.

D: TRBD2; size: many; J: TRBJ2-1; V: TRBV11-2; DNA: TGTGCCAGCAGAAATATCCGGACTAGCGGGTACAATGAGCAGTTCTTC; CDR3: CASRNIRTSGYNEQFF
D: -; size: many; J: TRBJ2-5; V: TRBV29-1; DNA: TGCAGCGTTGGACAGGACCAAGAGACCCAGTACTTC; CDR3: CSVGQDQETQYF
D: -; size: medium-sized; J: TRBJ2-7; V: TRBV4-1; DNA: TGCGCCAGCAGCCAAGAGAGGGCCTCCTACGAGCAGTACTTC; CDR3: CASSQERASYEQYF
D: -; size: many; J: TRBJ1-2; V: TRBV5-1; DNA: TGCGCCAGCAGCCCGACCGACAACTATGGCTACACCTTC; CDR3: CASSPTDNYGYTF
D: TRBD1; size: many; J: TRBJ1-4; V: TRBV6-6; DNA: TGTGCCAGCGCGGGACAGGGGAATGAAAAACTGTTTTTT; CDR3: CASAGQGNEKLFF
D: -; size: many; J: TRBJ2-3; V: TRBV5-1; DNA: TGCGCCAGCAGCCGGGCGGACATCTTAAGCACAGATACGCAGTATTTT; CDR3: CASSRADILSTDTQYF
D: -; size: few; J: TRBJ2-7; V: TRBV18; DNA: TGTGCCAGCTCACCAAACAGGGCGGGCGAGCAGTACTTC; CDR3: CASSPNRAGEQYF
D: -; size: many; J: TRBJ1-2; V: TRBV4-2; DNA: TGTGCCAGCAGCCAAGCCGCCTATGGCTACACCTTC; CDR3: CASSQAAYGYTF
D: TRBD2; size: many; J: TRBJ2-1; V: TRBV12-3/TRBV12-4; DNA: TGTGCCAGCACCGGGGGGTTCTCCTACAATGAGCAGTTCTTC; CDR3: CASTGGFSYNEQFF
D: -; size: many; J: TRBJ2-5; V: TRBV20-1; DNA: TGCAGTGCACCCCGGCCCAGCCGCCAAGAGACCCAGTACTTC; CDR3: CSAPRPSRQETQYF
D: -; size: many; J: TRBJ2-1; V: TRBV20-1; DNA: TGCAGTGCTAGAGCCTGGCAGGGATCCGGCAATGAGCAGTTCTTC; CDR3: CSARAWQGSGNEQFF
D: TRBD1; size: many; J: TRBJ2-3; V: TRBV27; DNA: TGTGCCAGCGGCAAAGGACAGGTCCGAGGAGATACGCAGTATTTT; CDR3: CASGKGQVRGDTQYF
D: -; size: many; J: TRBJ2-7; V: TRBV6-5; DNA: TGTGCCAGCACCGACCAAACTTACGAGCAGTACTTC; CDR3: CASTDQTYEQYF
D: -; size: many; J: TRBJ1-1; V: TRBV3-1; DNA: TGTGCCAGCAGACCTCAGGACGGGATGAACACTGAAGCTTTCTTT; CDR3: CASRPQDGMNTEAFF
D: TRBD1; size: many; J: TRBJ1-6; V: TRBV12-3/TRBV12-4; DNA: TGTGCCAGCAGCTTCAGGGGGGGCTCATCACCCCTCCACTTT; CDR3: CASSFRGGSSPLHF
D: TRBD2; size: many; J: TRBJ2-1; V: TRBV10-3; DNA: TGTGCCATCAGTGAGTCCAGCGGGAGCGAGCATGAGCAGTTCTTC; CDR3: CAISESSGSEHEQFF
D: -; size: few; J: TRBJ2-1; V: TRBV3-1; DNA: TGTGCCAGCAGCCAAGACCCGGGGGACAATGAGCAGTTCTTC; CDR3: CASSQDPGDNEQFF
D: TRBD2; size: many; J: TRBJ2-7; V: TRBV5-1; DNA: TGCGCCAGCAGCTTGGATCCGGGGGAGGGCGAGCAGTACTTC; CDR3: CASSLDPGEGEQYF
D: -; size: many; J: TRBJ2-5; V: TRBV20-1; DNA: TGCAGTGCTAGAGAGGGGAGAGAGACCCAGTACTTC; CDR3: CSAREGRETQYF
D: TRBD1; size: many; J: TRBJ2-7; V: TRBV10-3; DNA: TGTGCCATCAGTTCCGGGACAGGGGGCGACGAGCAGTACTTC; CDR3: CAISSGTGGDEQYF
D: TRBD1; size: many; J: TRBJ2-7; V: TRBV18; DNA: TGTGCCAGCTCACAAAGACAGGGCGGAATGTACGAGCAGTACTTC; CDR3: CASSQRQGGMYEQYF
D: TRBD2; size: many; J: TRBJ2-1; V: TRBV11-2; DNA: TGTGCCAGCAGCCCCCGTCTAGCGGGGGGCCCGGTTGAGCAGTTCTTC; CDR3: CASSPRLAGGPVEQFF
D: -; size: many; J: TRBJ2-5; V: TRBV5-6; DNA: TGTGCCAGCAGCTATTACGAGACCCAGTACTTC; CDR3: CASSYYETQYF
D: -; size: many; J: TRBJ2-2; V: TRBV3-1; DNA: TGTGCCAGCACCCGCGGGGGCGTGGGGCCGAACACCGGGGAGCTGTTTTTT; CDR3: CASTRGGVGPNTGELFF
D: -; size: many; J: TRBJ1-5; V: TRBV5-6; DNA: TGTGCCAGCAGCTTGGCGCTGAATAGCAATCAGCCCCAGCATTTT; CDR3: CASSLALNSNQPQHF
D: -; size: many; J: TRBJ2-7; V: TRBV7-2; DNA: TGTGCCAGCAGCTTAGTGGGGGCTGCCTACGAGCAGTACTTC; CDR3: CASSLVGAAYEQYF
D: TRBD2; size: many; J: TRBJ2-1; V: TRBV5-1; DNA: TGCGCCAGCAGCTTGGGCGTAACTAGCGGGACGATCGGGGGCAATGAGCAGTTCTTC; CDR3: CASSLGVTSGTIGGNEQFF